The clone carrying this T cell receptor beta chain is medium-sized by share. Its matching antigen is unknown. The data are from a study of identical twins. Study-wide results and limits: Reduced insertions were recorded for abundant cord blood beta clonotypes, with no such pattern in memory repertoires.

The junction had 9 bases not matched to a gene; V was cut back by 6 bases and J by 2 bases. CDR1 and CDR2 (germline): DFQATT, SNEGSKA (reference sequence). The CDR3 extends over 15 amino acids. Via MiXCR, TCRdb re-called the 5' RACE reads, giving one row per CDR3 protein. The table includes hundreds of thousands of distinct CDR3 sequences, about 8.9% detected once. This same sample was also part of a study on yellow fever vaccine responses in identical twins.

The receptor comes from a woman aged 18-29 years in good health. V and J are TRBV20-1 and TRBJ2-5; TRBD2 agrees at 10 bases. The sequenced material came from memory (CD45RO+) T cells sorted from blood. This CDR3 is CSAHIAGGMQETQYF. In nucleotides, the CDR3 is TGCAGTGCCCATATAGCGGGGGGTATGCAAGAGACCCAGTACTTC.